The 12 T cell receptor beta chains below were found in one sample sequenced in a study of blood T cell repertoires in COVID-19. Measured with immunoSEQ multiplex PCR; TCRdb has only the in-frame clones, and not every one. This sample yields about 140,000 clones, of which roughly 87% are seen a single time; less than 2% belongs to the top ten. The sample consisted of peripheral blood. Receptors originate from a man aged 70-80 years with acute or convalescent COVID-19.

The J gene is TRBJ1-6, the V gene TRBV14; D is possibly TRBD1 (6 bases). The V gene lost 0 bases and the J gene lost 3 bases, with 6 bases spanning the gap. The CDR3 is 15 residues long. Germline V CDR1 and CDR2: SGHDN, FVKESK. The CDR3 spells CASSQEQGYNSPLHF. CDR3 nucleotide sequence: TGTGCCAGCAGCCAAGAACAGGGCTATAATTCACCCCTCCACTTT.

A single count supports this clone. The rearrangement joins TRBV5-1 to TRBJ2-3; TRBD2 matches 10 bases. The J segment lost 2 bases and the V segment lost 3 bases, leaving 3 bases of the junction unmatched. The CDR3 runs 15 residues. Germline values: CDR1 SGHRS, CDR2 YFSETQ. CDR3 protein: CASSSGLADTDTQYF. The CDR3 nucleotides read TGCGCCAGCAGCTCCGGACTAGCGGACACAGATACGCAGTATTTT.

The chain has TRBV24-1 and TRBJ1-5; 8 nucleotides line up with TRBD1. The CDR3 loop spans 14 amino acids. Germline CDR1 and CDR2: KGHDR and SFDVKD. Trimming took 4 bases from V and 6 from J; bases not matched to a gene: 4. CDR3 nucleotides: TGTGCCACCAGTGACCAGGGGGCAGGTCAGCCCCAGCATTTT. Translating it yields CATSDQGAGQPQHF.

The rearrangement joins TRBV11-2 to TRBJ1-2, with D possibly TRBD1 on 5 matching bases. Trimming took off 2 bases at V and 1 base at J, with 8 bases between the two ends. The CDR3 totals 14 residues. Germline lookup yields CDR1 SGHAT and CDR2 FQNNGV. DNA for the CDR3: TGTGCCAGCAGCTTAAGGGGCAGTAACTATGGCTACACCTTC. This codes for CASSLRGSNYGYTF. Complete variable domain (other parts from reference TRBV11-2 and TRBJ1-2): EAGVAQSPRYKIIEKRQSVAFWCNPISGHATLYWYQQILGQGPKLLIQFQNNGVVDDSQLPKDRFSAERLKGVDSTLKIQPAKLEDSAVYLCASSLRGSNYGYTFGSGTRLTVV.

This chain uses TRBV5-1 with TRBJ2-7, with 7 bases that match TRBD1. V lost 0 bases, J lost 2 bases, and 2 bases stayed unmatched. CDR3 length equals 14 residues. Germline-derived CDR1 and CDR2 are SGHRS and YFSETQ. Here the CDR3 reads CASSLGQGPYEQYF. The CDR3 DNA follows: TGCGCCAGCAGCTTGGGACAGGGCCCCTACGAGCAGTACTTC.

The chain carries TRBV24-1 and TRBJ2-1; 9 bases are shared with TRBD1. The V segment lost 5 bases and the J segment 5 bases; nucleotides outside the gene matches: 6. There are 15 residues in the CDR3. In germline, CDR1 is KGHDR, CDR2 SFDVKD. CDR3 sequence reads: CATSGGQGTNNEQFF. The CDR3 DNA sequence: TGTGCCACCAGTGGTGGACAGGGGACTAACAATGAGCAGTTCTTC.

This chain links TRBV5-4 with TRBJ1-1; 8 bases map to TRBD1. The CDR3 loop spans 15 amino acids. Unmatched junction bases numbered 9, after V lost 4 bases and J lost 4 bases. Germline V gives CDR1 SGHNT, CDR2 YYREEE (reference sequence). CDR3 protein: CASSGGDRSSTEAFF. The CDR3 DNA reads TGTGCCAGCAGCGGTGGGGACAGGTCGAGCACTGAAGCTTTCTTT.

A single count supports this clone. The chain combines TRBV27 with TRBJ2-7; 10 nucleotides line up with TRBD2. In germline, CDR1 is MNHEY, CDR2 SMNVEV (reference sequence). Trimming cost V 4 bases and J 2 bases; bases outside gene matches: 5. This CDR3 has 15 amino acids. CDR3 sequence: CASSSKRGGPYEQYF. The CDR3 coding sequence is TGTGCCAGCAGTTCAAAGCGGGGGGGCCCCTACGAGCAGTACTTC.

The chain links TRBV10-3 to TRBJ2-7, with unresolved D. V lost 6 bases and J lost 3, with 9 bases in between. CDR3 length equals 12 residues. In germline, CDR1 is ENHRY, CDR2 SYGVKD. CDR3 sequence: CAIRSTYYEQYF. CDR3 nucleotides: TGTGCCATCAGATCGACTTACTACGAGCAGTACTTC.

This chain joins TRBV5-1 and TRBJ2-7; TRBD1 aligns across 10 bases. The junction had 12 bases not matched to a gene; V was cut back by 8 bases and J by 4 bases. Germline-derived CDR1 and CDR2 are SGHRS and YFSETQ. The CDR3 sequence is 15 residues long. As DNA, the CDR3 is TGCGCCAGTAGACAGAGTGGGACAGGGGTTTACGAGCAGTACTTC. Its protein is CASRQSGTGVYEQYF.

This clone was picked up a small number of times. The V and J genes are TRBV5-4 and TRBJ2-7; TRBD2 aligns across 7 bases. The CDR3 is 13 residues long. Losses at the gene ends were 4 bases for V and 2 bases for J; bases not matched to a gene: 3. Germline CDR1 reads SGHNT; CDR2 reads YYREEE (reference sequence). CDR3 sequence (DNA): TGTGCCAGCAGCCCGGGGACTACCTACGAGCAGTACTTC. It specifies CASSPGTTYEQYF.

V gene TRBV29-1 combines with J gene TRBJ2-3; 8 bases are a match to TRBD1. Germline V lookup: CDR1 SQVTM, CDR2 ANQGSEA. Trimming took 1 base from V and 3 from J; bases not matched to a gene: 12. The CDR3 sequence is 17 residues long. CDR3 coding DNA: TGCAGCGTTGAAGTGGTCGGACAGGGTGGAGGGACAGATACGCAGTATTTT. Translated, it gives CSVEVVGQGGGTDTQYF.